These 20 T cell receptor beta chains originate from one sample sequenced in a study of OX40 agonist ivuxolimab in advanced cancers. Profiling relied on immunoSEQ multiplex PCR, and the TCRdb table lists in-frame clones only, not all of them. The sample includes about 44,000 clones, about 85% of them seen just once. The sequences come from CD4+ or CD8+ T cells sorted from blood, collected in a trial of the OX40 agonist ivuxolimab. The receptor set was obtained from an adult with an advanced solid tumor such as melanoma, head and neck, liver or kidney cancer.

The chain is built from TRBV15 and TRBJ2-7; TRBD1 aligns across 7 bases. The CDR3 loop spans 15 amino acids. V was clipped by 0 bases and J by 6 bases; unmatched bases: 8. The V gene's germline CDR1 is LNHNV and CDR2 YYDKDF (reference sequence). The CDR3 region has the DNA TGTGCCACCAGCAGAGAAGTCAGGGGGTCGACCGAGCAGTACTTC. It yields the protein CATSREVRGSTEQYF. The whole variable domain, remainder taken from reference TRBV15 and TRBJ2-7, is DAMVIQNPRYQVTQFGKPVTLSCSQTLNHNVMYWYQQKSSQAPKLLFHYYDKDFNNEADTPDNFQSRRPNTSFCFLDIRSPGLGDTAMYLCATSREVRGSTEQYFGPGTRLTVT.

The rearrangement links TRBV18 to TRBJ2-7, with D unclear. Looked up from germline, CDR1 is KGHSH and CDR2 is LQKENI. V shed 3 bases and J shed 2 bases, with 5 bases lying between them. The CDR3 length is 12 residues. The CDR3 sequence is CASSPSTYEQYF. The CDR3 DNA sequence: TGTGCCAGCTCACCCTCGACCTACGAGCAGTACTTC.

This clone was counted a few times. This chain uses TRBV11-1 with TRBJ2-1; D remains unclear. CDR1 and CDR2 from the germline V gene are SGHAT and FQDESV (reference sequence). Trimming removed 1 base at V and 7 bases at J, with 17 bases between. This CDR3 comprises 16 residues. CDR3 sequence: CASSLGSAVKWNEQFF. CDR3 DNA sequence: TGTGCCAGCAGCTTAGGAAGTGCGGTGAAGTGGAATGAGCAGTTCTTC.

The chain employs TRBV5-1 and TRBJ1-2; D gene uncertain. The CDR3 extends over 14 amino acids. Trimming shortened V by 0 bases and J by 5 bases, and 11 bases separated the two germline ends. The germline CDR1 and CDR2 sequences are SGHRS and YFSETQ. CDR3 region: CASSLESGYYGYTF. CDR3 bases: TGCGCCAGCAGCTTGGAAAGCGGGTATTATGGCTACACCTTC.

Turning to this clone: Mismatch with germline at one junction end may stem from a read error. CDR3 coding DNA: TGTGCCAGTAAAGGGGGCAGCAATAGCAATCAGCCCCGGCATTTT. Protein: CASKGGSNSNQPRHF. V usage is TRBV19 and J usage is TRBJ1-5, with TRBD1 identical over 7 bases. The CDR3 totals 15 residues. Germline loops: CDR1 LNHDA, CDR2 SQIVND (reference sequence).

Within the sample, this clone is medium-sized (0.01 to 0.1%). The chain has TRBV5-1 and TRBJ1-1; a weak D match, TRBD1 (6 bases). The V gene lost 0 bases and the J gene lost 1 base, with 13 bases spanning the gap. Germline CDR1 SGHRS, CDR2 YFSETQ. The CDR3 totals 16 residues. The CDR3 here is CASSLGRGLANTEAFF. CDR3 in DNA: TGCGCCAGCAGCTTGGGAAGGGGGTTGGCGAACACTGAAGCTTTCTTT.

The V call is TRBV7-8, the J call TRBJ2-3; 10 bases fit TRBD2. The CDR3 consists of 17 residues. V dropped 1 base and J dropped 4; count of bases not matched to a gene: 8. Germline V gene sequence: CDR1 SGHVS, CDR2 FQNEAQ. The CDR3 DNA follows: TGTGCCAGCAGCTTAGAACTAGCGGGGAGGAGGGCAGATACGCAGTATTTT. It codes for CASSLELAGRRADTQYF.

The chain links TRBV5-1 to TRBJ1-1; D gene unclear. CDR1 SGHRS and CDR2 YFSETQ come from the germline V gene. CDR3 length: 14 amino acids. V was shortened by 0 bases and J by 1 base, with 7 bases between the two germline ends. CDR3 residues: CASSLGQKNTEAFF. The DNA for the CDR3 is TGCGCCAGCAGCTTGGGTCAGAAGAACACTGAAGCTTTCTTT. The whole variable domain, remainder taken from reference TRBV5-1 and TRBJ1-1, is KAGVTQTPRYLIKTRGQQVTLSCSPISGHRSVSWYQQTPGQGLQFLFEYFSETQRNKGNFPGRFSGRQFSNSRSEMNVSTLELGDSALYLCASSLGQKNTEAFFGQGTRLTVV.

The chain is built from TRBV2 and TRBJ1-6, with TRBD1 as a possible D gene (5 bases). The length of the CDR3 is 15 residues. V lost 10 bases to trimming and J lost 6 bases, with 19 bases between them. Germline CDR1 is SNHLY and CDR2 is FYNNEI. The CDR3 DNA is TGTGCCACGACCGGGGGGAAAGGAGGTAATTCACCCCTCCACTTT. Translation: CATTGGKGGNSPLHF.

The CDR3 loop reads CASNGGGYGSYEQYF. CDR3 DNA: TGTGCCAGCAACGGCGGGGGGTATGGGTCCTACGAGCAGTACTTC. This rearrangement joins TRBV28 to TRBJ2-7, with 8 bases identical to TRBD2. With V trimmed by 7 bases and J by 1 base, 9 bases remained unmatched. Germline assignment: CDR1 MDHEN and CDR2 SYDVKM. This CDR3 has 15 amino acids. Variable domain in full (rest from reference TRBV28 and TRBJ2-7): DVKVTQSSRYLVKRTGEKVFLECVQDMDHENMFWYRQDPGLGLRLIYFSYDVKMKEKGDIPEGYSVSREKKERFSLILESASTNQTSMYLCASNGGGYGSYEQYFGPGTRLTVT.

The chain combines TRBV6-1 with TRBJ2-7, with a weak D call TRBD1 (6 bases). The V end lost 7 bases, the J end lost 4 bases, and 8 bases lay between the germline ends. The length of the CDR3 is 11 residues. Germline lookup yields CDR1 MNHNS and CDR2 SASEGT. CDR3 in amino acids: CASTQGYEQYF. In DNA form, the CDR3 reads TGTGCCAGCACACAGGGTTACGAGCAGTACTTC.

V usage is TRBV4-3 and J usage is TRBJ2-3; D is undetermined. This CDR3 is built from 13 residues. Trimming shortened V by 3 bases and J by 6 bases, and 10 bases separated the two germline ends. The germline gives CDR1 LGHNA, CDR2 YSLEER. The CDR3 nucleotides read TGCGCCAGCAGCCAGACTCTAGGTGATACGCAGTATTTT. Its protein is CASSQTLGDTQYF.

The CDR3 DNA reads as TGTGCCTGGAGACGCGGAGGACTAGCGGGAGGTTTCAATGAGCAGTTCTTC. Translation gives CAWRRGGLAGGFNEQFF. The chain joins TRBV30 to TRBJ2-1; 14 bases are a match to TRBD2. The CDR3 loop spans 17 amino acids. Germline trimming cut 3 bases from V and 6 bases from J; bases unmatched to any gene: 10. Looked up from germline, CDR1 is GTSNPN and CDR2 is SVGIG (reference sequence).

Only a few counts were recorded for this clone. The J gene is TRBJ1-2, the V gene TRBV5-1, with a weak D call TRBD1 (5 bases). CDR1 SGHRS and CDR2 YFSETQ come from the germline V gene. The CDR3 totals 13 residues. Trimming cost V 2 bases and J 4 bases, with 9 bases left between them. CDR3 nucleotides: TGCGCCAGCAGCTTCAGGGCCAGCTATGGCTACACCTTC. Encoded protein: CASSFRASYGYTF.

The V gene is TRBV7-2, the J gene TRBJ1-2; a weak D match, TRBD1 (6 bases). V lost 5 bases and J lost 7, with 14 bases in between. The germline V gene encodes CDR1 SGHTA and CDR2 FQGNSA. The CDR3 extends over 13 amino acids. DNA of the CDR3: TGTGCCAGCAGCGCCTCGGGGGCGCTTGGCTACACCTTC. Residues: CASSASGALGYTF.

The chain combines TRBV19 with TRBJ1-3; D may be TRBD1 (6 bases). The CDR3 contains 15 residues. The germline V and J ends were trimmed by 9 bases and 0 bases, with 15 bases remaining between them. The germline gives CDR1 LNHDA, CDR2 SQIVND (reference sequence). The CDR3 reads CASKRGRDSGNTIYF. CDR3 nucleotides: TGTGCCAGCAAAAGGGGGAGAGACTCTGGAAACACCATATATTTT. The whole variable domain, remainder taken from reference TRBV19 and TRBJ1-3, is DGGITQSPKYLFRKEGQNVTLSCEQNLNHDAMYWYRQDPGQGLRLIYYSQIVNDFQKGDIAEGYSVSREKKESFPLTVTSAQKNPTAFYLCASKRGRDSGNTIYFGEGSWLTVV.

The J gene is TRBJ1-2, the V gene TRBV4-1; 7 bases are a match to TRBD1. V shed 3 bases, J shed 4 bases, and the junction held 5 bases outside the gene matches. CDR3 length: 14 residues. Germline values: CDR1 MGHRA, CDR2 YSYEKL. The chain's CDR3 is CASSQGDRVYGYTF. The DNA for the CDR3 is TGCGCCAGCAGCCAGGGTGACAGGGTCTATGGCTACACCTTC.

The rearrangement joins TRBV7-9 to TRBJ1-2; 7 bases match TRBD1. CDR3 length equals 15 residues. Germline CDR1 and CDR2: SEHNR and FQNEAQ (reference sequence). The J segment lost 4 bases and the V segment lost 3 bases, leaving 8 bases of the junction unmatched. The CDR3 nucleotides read TGTGCCAGCAGCTTCAACGACAGGGCTGGCTATGGCTACACCTTC. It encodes CASSFNDRAGYGYTF.

The CDR3 DNA follows: TGTGCCACCAGCTCCGGCGGATCTGGGGCCAACGTCCTGACTTTC. This encodes CATSSGGSGANVLTF. The V gene is TRBV15, the J gene TRBJ2-6; D remains ambiguous. Germline lookup yields CDR1 LNHNV and CDR2 YYDKDF (reference sequence). The V end was cut by 5 bases, the J end by 1 base, with 9 bases between. There are 15 residues in the CDR3.

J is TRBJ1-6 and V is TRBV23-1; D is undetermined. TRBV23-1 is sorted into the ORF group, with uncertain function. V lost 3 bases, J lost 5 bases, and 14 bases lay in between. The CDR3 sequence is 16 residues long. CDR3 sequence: CASSQSVAAHNSPLHF. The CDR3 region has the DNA TGCGCCAGCAGTCAGTCCGTGGCAGCCCATAATTCACCCCTCCACTTT.